This TCR beta chain was observed in a study of blood T cell repertoires in COVID-19. The data were produced by immunoSEQ multiplex PCR, yet TCRdb's version contains in-frame clones alone and is incomplete. Of roughly 200,000 clones listed, about 85% are singletons. CDR1 and CDR2 (germline): MGHDK, SYGVNS. The junction had 8 bases not matched to a gene; V was cut back by 5 bases and J by 4 bases. The CDR3 consists of 15 residues. This TCR came from an older person with COVID-19, enrolled during active disease. The chain uses TRBV25-1 and TRBJ2-3, with 8 bases fitting TRBD2. Sequencing was carried out using peripheral blood. The CDR3 region has the DNA TGTGCCAGCAGTCCGGGACTAGGGCAGTCAGATACGCAGTATTTT. The encoded protein is CASSPGLGQSDTQYF.